The T cell receptor beta chain under discussion was sequenced for a study of T cells expressing NK-cell markers. A word on this clonotype: Antigen specificity is unknown.

Synthesis of TCR beta cDNA relied on 5'RACE template switching carrying UMIs. After re-calling the 5' RACE reads, TCRdb lists one entry per CDR3 protein, DNA absent. The sample includes some 340,000 distinct CDR3 sequences. General study findings and limits: These clonotypes additionally ranked first within the CD3+CD56-NKG2C+ fraction of a handful of donors. In five or six donors, dominant NKG2C+ clonotypes were roughly 1.0-7.5% of CD8+ T cells.

The CDR3 is 13 residues long. Germline V CDR1 and CDR2: MGHDK, SYGVNS. The rearrangement joins TRBV25-1 to TRBJ1-2; TCRdb picks TRBD1, but there is no DNA to check that call. The sequence was collected from a man aged 18-69 years in good health. The sample was blood T cells: a sorted CD56 or NKG2C T cell subset, CD4+ or CD8+ T cells, or bulk PBMC T cells (not recorded which). The CDR3 region is CASSLQGAGGYTF.